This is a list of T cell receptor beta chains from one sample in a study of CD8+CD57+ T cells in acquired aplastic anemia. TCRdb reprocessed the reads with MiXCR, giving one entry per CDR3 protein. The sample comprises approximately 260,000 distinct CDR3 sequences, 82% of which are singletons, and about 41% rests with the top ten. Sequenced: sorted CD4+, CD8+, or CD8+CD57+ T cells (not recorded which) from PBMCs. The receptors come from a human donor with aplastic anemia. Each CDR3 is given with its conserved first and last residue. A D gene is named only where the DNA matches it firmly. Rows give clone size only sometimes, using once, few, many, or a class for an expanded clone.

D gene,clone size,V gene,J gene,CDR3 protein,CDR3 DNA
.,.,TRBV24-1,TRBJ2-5,CATRPGRGQEKETQYF,TGTGCCACCAGACCGGGGAGGGGACAAGAAAAAGAGACCCAGTACTTC
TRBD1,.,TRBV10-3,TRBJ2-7,CAISDLIGQGYEQYF,TGTGCCATCAGTGATTTAATCGGACAGGGCTACGAGCAGTACTTC
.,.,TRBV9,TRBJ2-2,CASSDRGSRSQPLF,TGTGCCAGCAGCGACCGGGGCTCGAGAAGTCAGCCCCTTTTT
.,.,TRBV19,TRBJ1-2,CASSRLAGGRANYGYTF,TGTGCCAGTAGCAGACTAGCGGGAGGGCGGGCCAACTATGGCTACACCTTC
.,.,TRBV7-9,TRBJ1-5,CASSPPYTEQYEQF,TGTGCCAGCAGTCCCCCGTATACCGAGCAGTACGAGCAGTTT
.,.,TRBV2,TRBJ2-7,CASTVRDEYEQYF,TGTGCCAGTACCGTGCGGGATGAATACGAGCAGTACTTC
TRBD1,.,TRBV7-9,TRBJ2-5,CASSLRTGGYRETQYF,TGTGCCAGCAGCTTAAGAACAGGGGGCTATCGTGAGACCCAGTACTTC
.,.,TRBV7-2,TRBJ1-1,CASSLARAADTEAFF,TGTGCCAGCAGCTTAGCTCGAGCAGCGGACACTGAAGCTTTCTTT
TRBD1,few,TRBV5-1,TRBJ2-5,CASSVGGQSTTQYF,TGTGCCAGCAGCGTAGGGGGACAGAGCACGACCCAGTACTTC
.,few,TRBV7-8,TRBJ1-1,CASSLAGGPDTQEAFF,TGTGCCAGCAGCTTAGCGGGAGGTCCCGATACGCAGGAAGCTTTCTTT
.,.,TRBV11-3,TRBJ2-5,CASSFQRSAQYF,TGTGCCAGCAGCTTTCAAAGAAGCGCCCAGTACTTC
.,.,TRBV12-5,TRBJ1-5,CASSLGTYNQPQHF,TGTGCCAGCAGTTTGGGGACGTATAATCAGCCCCAGCATTTT
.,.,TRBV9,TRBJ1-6,CASSLGRTYNSPLHF,TGTGCCAGCAGCCTGGGGAGGACCTATAATTCACCCCTCCACTTT
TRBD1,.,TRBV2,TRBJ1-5,CASRGQAGAPQHF,TGTGCCAGCAGGGGACAGGCAGGCGCGCCCCAGCATTTT
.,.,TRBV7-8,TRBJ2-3,CASSLPAGPATQYF,TGTGCCAGCAGCTTACCGGCAGGTCCCGCTACGCAGTATTTT
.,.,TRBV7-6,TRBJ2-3,CASSLARGPATPYF,TGTGCCAGCAGCTTAGCGAGAGGTCCCGCTACGCCCTACTTT
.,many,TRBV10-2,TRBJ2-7,CASGVGRGGEQYF,TGCGCCAGCGGTGTCGGTCGTGGCGGCGAGCAGTACTTC
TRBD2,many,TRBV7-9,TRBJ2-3,CASSFQRSGGSEDF,TGTGCCAGCAGCTTTCAAAGAAGCGGGGGGAGCGAGGATTTT
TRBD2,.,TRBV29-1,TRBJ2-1,CSVRPGTRRYNEQFF,TGCAGCGTTAGACCCGGGACTAGAAGGTACAATGAGCAGTTCTTC
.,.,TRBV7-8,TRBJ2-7,CASSLDIRISYEQYF,TGTGCCAGCAGCTTAGATATACGGATCTCCTACGAGCAGTACTTC
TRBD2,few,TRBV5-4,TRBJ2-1,CASSLASSGGSDEQFF,TGTGCCAGCAGCTTAGCGAGTAGCGGGGGGAGCGATGAGCAGTTCTTC
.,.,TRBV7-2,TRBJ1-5,CASSLSELITRQHF,TGTGCCAGCAGCCTCTCGGAGCTAATCACCCGCCAGCATTTT